This T cell receptor beta chain appears in the sequencing data of a study of blood T cells in healthy people across ages. Study results and limitations: Possibly confounding the expanded clonotype changes was the fact that donor CMV status was unknown. With age, beta diversity per million T cells declined roughly linearly, significantly by over 35. Samples with more naive T cells showed higher observed beta diversity.

Donors were healthy Caucasian individuals from Russia aged about 6 to 90. Notes on this clonotype: Its cognate antigen is unknown.

Sample-barcoded 5' priming and a J-beta primer mix drove a second PCR of roughly 6 to 12 cycles. TCRdb itself ran the 5' RACE reads through MiXCR, one entry per CDR3 protein. The profile shows roughly 1,500,000 distinct CDR3 sequences, roughly 32% of them singletons. This CDR3 has 15 amino acids. Looked up from germline, CDR1 is SNHLY and CDR2 is FYNNEI. The ends were cut back, 6 bases at V and 2 bases at J, with 13 bases in the middle. The sequenced sample was blood. The chain carries TRBV2 and TRBJ2-2, with D possibly matching TRBD2 (6 bases). The origin of this receptor is a woman aged 30 to 39 in good health. CDR3 in DNA: TGTGCCAGCAGCACCGGGACTTATAACACCGGGGAGCTGTTTTTT. Translating gives CASSTGTYNTGELFF.